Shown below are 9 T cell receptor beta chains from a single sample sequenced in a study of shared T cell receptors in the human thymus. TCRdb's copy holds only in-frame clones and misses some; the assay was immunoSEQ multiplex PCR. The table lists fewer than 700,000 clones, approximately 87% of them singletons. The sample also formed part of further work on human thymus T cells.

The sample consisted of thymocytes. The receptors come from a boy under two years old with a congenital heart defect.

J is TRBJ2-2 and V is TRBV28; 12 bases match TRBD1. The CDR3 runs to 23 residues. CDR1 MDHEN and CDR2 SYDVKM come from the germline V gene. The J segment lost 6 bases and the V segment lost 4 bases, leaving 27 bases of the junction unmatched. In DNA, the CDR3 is TGTGCCAGCAGTTCGTTATGGGCCGGGACAGGGGGCTCGAGCGGCCCCGGGTCCGGGGAGCTGTTTTTT. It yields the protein CASSSLWAGTGGSSGPGSGELFF.

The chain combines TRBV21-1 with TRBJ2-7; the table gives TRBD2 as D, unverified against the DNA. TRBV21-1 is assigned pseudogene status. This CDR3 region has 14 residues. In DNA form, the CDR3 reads TGTGCCAGCGGGCCGGGACTGGATACCTACGAGCAGTACTTC. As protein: CASGPGLDTYEQYF.

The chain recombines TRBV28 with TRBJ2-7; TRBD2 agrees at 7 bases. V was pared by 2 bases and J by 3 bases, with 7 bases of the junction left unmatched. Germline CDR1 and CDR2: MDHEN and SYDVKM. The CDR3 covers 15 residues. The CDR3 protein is CASSLPGTGGYEQYF. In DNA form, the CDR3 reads TGTGCCAGCAGTTTACCTGGGACGGGGGGCTACGAGCAGTACTTC.

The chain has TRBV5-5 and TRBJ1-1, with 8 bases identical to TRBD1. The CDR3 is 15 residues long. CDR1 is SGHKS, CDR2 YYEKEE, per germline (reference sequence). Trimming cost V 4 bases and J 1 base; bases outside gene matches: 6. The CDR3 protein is CASSPKGTGNTEAFF. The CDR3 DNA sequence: TGTGCCAGCAGCCCTAAGGGGACAGGGAACACTGAAGCTTTCTTT. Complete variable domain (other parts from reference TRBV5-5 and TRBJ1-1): DAGVTQSPTHLIKTRGQQVTLRCSPISGHKSVSWYQQVLGQGPQFIFQYYEKEERGRGNFPDRFSARQFPNYSSELNVNALLLGDSALYLCASSPKGTGNTEAFFGQGTRLTVV.

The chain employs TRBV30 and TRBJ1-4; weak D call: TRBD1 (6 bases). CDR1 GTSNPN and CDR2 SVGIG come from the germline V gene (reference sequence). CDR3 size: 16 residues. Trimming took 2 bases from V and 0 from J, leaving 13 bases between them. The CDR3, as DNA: TGTGCCTGGAGTATCGACAGGCTTCCAACTAATGAAAAACTGTTTTTT. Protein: CAWSIDRLPTNEKLFF.

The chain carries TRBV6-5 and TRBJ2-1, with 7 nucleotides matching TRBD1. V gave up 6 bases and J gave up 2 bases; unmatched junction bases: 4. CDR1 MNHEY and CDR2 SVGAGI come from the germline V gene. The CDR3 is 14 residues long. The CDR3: CASSRGQTYNEQFF. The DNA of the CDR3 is TGTGCCAGCAGCCGGGGACAGACCTACAATGAGCAGTTCTTC.

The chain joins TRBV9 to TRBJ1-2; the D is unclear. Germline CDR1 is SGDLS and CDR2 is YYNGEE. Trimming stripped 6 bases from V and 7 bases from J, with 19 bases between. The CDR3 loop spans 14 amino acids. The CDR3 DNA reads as TGTGCCAGCAACTCTTTGGTGAGGGTACGTGGCTACACCTTC. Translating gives CASNSLVRVRGYTF.

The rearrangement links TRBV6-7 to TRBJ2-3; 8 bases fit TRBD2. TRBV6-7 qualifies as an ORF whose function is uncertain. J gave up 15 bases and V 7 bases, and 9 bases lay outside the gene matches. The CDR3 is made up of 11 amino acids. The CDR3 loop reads CASKETGLDYF. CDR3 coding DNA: TGTGCCAGCAAAGAAACGGGACTAGATTATTTT.

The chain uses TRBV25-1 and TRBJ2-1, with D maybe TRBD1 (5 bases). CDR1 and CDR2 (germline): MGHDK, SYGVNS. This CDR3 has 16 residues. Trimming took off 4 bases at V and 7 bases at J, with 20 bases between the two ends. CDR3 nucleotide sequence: TGTGCCAGCAGTGGATACCTCGGCCAGGGTGAAAATGAGCAGTTCTTC. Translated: CASSGYLGQGENEQFF.